This T cell receptor (beta chain) was sequenced for a study of graft-versus-host responses after intestinal transplantation. Study as a whole: Recipients received multivisceral, liver-intestinal, or isolated intestinal transplants. Anti-thymocyte globulin induction preceded 2 to 4 years of tacrolimus and steroid maintenance in all recipients.

Study observations and caveats: Early post-transplant HvG declines showed an association with peak circulating GvH clone levels. GvH clones detected in recipient marrow included some appearing first in ileum or blood.

Sequencing used immunoSEQ multiplex PCR; TCRdb keeps in-frame clones, though not all of them. The sample holds about 100,000 clones, more than 75% seen once. Turning to this clone: Antigen unknown.

This receptor was identified in a human donor who was the organ donor for an intestinal transplant. The starting material was unstimulated CD4+ T cells sorted from spleen or lymph node cells, obtained before transplant.

In nucleotides, the CDR3 is TGTGCCAGCAGCTCAGTAGGTCTCGAGCAGTACTTC. This encodes CASSSVGLEQYF. The chain links TRBV9 to TRBJ2-7; no reliable D call. Trimming removed 4 bases at V and 6 bases at J, with 11 bases between. This CDR3 contains 12 residues. The germline V gene encodes CDR1 SGDLS and CDR2 YYNGEE. Variable domain in full (rest from reference TRBV9 and TRBJ2-7): DSGVTQTPKHLITATGQRVTLRCSPRSGDLSVYWYQQSLDQGLQFLIQYYNGEERAKGNILERFSAQQFPDLHSELNLSSLELGDSALYFCASSSVGLEQYFGPGTRLTVT.